These 16 T cell receptor beta chains were all obtained from the same sample, sequenced in a study of T-cell memory formation after mild COVID-19. MiXCR was run by TCRdb on the 5' RACE reads, yielding one entry per CDR3 protein. The data hold around 250,000 distinct CDR3 sequences, with 8% to 9.5% observed a single time. Material: PBMCs or a T cell subset sorted from them (not recorded which). The receptors originated from a man younger than 30 who had mild COVID-19 (a few samples of this study predate the infection). Cell type and time point are not known.

CDR3 DNA sequence: TGTGCCAGCAGTCCTAATTCCGGACTGAATGAAAAACTGTTTTTT. Encoded protein: CASSPNSGLNEKLFF. This sequence joins TRBV12-3 or TRBV12-4 and TRBJ1-4; D not certain. Trimming removed 5 bases at V and 5 bases at J, with 15 bases between. The CDR3 runs to 15 residues.

This chain connects TRBV12-3 or TRBV12-4 to TRBJ1-2; no firm D call. V was pared by 6 bases and J by 1 base, with 12 bases between. The CDR3 spans 14 residues. The CDR3 nucleotides are TGTGCCAGCAGCCGGGCACCCAGTAACTATGGCTACACCTTC. It encodes CASSRAPSNYGYTF.

The V call is TRBV7-7, the J call TRBJ2-5; 7 bases are shared with TRBD1. Germline CDR1 reads SSHAT; CDR2 reads FNYEAQ (reference sequence). The CDR3 has 13 residues. Losses at the gene ends were 5 bases for V and 3 bases for J; bases not matched to a gene: 3. DNA of the CDR3: TGTGCCAGCAGCCAACAGGGGAAAGAGACCCAGTACTTC. It is translated as CASSQQGKETQYF.

As DNA, the CDR3 is TGTGCCAGCAGCCCTAACCAACTAGCGGGGGCAATAAGCTCCTACGAGCAGTACTTC. It codes for CASSPNQLAGAISSYEQYF. The chain couples TRBV3-1 to TRBJ2-7, with 11 bases that match TRBD2. This CDR3 is 19 amino acids long. Trimming cost V 4 bases and J 0 bases; bases outside gene matches: 14. Germline V gives CDR1 LGHDT, CDR2 YNNKEL (reference sequence).

In this sample, this clonotype turned up a few times. The V gene is TRBV4-3, the J gene TRBJ2-7, with TRBD2 matching over 7 bases. The CDR3 loop spans 18 amino acids. In germline, CDR1 is LGHNA, CDR2 YSLEER. V lost 3 bases and J lost 2; bases outside the gene matches: 16. The CDR3 DNA is TGCGCCAGCAGCCACCAACTCGGGACTGCGGGGGAGCCCTACGAGCAGTACTTC. Translating it yields CASSHQLGTAGEPYEQYF.

The table lists this clonotype with a few counts. V gene TRBV6-5 combines with J gene TRBJ2-3, with 7 bases aligning to TRBD2. The CDR3 has 13 amino acids. With 5 bases clipped from V and 6 bases from J, the junction kept 5 bases outside the gene matches. Germline CDR1 reads MNHEY; CDR2 reads SVGAGI. This CDR3 reads CASSTGRRDTQYF. The CDR3 region has the DNA TGTGCCAGCAGTACCGGGAGGCGGGATACGCAGTATTTT.

This clonotype has a count of ten or more. The chain employs TRBV5-1 and TRBJ1-6; maybe TRBD1 (6 bases). Trimming removed 0 bases at V and 7 bases at J, with 11 bases between. CDR1 is SGHRS and CDR2 is YFSETQ in the germline V gene. CDR3 length equals 15 residues. The CDR3 protein is CASSLAPGDNSPLHF. The CDR3 DNA follows: TGCGCCAGCAGCTTGGCGCCAGGGGACAATTCACCCCTCCACTTT.

This chain joins TRBV3-1 and TRBJ2-7; 8 bases map to TRBD1. The ends lost 2 bases at V and 0 bases at J; junction bases unmatched: 9. This CDR3 is built from 17 residues. Germline loops: CDR1 LGHDT, CDR2 YNNKEL (reference sequence). CDR3 nucleotides: TGTGCCAGCAGCCAACATCCCGGGACAGGATACTCCTACGAGCAGTACTTC. Protein: CASSQHPGTGYSYEQYF.

There are many counts of this clonotype. V is TRBV18 and J is TRBJ2-1; D gene uncertain. The CDR3 spans 12 residues. V was shortened by 2 bases and J by 8 bases, with 7 bases between the two germline ends. The germline V gene has CDR1 KGHSH and CDR2 LQKENI. The CDR3 DNA reads as TGTGCCAGCTCACCAACAATGGATGAGCAGTTCTTC. Translation: CASSPTMDEQFF. Using reference TRBV18 and TRBJ2-1 for the parts outside the CDR3, the full variable domain is NAGVMQNPRHLVRRRGQEARLRCSPMKGHSHVYWYRQLPEEGLKFMVYLQKENIIDESGMPKERFSAEFPKEGPSILRIQQVVRGDSAAYFCASSPTMDEQFFGPGTRLTVL.

This clonotype was observed a few times. The chain couples TRBV5-6 to TRBJ2-3, with 11 bases identical to TRBD2. V dropped 3 bases and J dropped 5; count of bases not matched to a gene: 8. The CDR3 spans 16 residues. Germline lookup yields CDR1 SGHDT and CDR2 YYEEEE. The CDR3 here is CASSSLLAGERDTQYF. In DNA form, the CDR3 reads TGTGCCAGCAGCTCGTTACTAGCGGGGGAACGAGATACGCAGTATTTT.

This clonotype was observed a few times. The gene calls are TRBV29-1 and TRBJ2-7, with D uncertain. Trimming removed 5 bases at V and 3 bases at J, with 8 bases between. There are 11 residues in the CDR3. Germline CDR1 SQVTM, CDR2 ANQGSEA. This CDR3 is CSVYTFYEQYF. The CDR3 nucleotides are TGCAGCGTTTACACCTTCTACGAGCAGTACTTC.

This clonotype was observed a few times. The chain joins TRBV6-6 to TRBJ2-1; 15 positions agree with TRBD2. Germline V gives CDR1 MNHNY, CDR2 SVGAGI (reference sequence). The CDR3 consists of 16 residues. Germline trimming cut 6 bases from V and 5 bases from J; bases unmatched to any gene: 5. The CDR3 sequence: CASSGLAGGPDNEQFF. The CDR3 DNA reads TGTGCCAGCAGCGGACTAGCGGGGGGGCCTGACAATGAGCAGTTCTTC.

V usage is TRBV20-1 and J usage is TRBJ2-2, with D perhaps TRBD2 (5 bases). The germline V gene has CDR1 DFQATT and CDR2 SNEGSKA (reference sequence). V shed 2 bases and J shed 6 bases, with 10 bases lying between them. This CDR3 region has 13 residues. The CDR3 DNA follows: TGCAGTGCTAGACCCCCCGGGGCCGGGGAGCTGTTTTTT. Its protein product is CSARPPGAGELFF.

At least ten counts were recorded for this clonotype. The V and J genes are TRBV27 and TRBJ2-1, with D perhaps matching TRBD1 or TRBD2 (5 bases each). Per germline, CDR1 MNHEY and CDR2 SMNVEV (reference sequence). This CDR3 region has 14 residues. The ends were cut back, 8 bases at V and 3 bases at J, with 14 bases in the middle. The CDR3 is CASGIGTYYNEQFF. Here the CDR3 DNA reads TGTGCCAGCGGAATCGGGACGTACTACAATGAGCAGTTCTTC.

This clonotype came up a few times. The V call is TRBV5-6, the J call TRBJ2-3; D is uncertain. The V end was cut by 6 bases, the J end by 5 bases, with 13 bases between. CDR3 size: 13 residues. Germline CDR1 is SGHDT and CDR2 is YYEEEE. The CDR3: CASTLSLRDTQYF. The CDR3, as DNA: TGTGCCAGCACCCTCAGTCTAAGAGATACGCAGTATTTT.

This clonotype was seen at least ten times. The chain employs TRBV7-2 and TRBJ1-1; no clear D gene. Germline-derived CDR1 and CDR2 are SGHTA and FQGNSA. V lost 1 base and J lost 0, with 12 bases in between. This CDR3 is built from 16 residues. The DNA for the CDR3 is TGTGCCAGCAGCTTAGGAGGACTCCTCTTGAACACTGAAGCTTTCTTT. It is translated as CASSLGGLLLNTEAFF.